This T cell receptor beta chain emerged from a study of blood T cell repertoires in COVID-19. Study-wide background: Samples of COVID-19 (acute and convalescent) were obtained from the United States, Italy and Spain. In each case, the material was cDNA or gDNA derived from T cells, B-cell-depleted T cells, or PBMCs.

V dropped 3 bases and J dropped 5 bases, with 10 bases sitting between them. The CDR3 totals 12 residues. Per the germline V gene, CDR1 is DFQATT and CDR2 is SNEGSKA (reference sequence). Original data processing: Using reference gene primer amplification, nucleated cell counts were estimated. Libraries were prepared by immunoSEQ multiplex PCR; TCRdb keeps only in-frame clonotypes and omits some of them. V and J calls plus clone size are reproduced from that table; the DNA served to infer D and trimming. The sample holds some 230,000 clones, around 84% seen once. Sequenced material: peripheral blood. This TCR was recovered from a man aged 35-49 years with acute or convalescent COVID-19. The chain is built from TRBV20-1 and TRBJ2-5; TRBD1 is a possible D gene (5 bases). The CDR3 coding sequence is TGCAGTGCTAGTGCAGGGTTGGAGACCCAGTACTTC. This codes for CSASAGLETQYF.